The present TCR beta chain was sequenced within a study of cytomegalovirus exposure and HLA in healthy donors. Primers: 60 Vbeta forward and 13 Jbeta reverse. The assay was immunoSEQ multiplex PCR, and TCRdb's table has in-frame clones only and misses some. The profile shows 120,000 to 150,000 clones, around 80% of them singletons. Details on this clone: Its specificity is unknown.

Study-level findings and limits: Being indistinguishable, some V segments were excluded, TRBV6-2 and TRBV6-3 among them. The study had only CMV serostatus as immune exposure information. Association with HLA alleles at 0.05 false discovery rate was found for 17,000 or so TCR beta sequences in a later analysis.

In germline, CDR1 is LNHDA, CDR2 SQIVND (reference sequence). The V gene lost 4 bases and the J gene lost 2 bases, with 12 bases spanning the gap. The CDR3 runs to 15 residues. The chain links TRBV19 to TRBJ1-3; D remains ambiguous. This receptor was identified in a male donor in good health and CMV-seropositive. The material sequenced was PBMCs. This CDR3 reads CASSRGGNTGNTIYF. In DNA form, the CDR3 reads TGTGCCAGTAGTAGAGGCGGGAACACTGGAAACACCATATATTTT.